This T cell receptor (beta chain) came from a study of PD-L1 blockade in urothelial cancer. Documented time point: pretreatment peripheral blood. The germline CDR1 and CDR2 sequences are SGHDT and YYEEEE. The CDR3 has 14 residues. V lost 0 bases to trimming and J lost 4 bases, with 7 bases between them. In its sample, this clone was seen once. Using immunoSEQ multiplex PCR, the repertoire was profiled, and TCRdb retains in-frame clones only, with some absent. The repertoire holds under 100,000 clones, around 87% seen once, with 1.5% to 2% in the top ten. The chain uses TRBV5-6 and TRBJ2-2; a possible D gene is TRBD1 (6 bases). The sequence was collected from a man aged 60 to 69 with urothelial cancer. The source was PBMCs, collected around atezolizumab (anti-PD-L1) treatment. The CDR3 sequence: CASSLVGATGELFF. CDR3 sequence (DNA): TGTGCCAGCAGCTTGGTGGGGGCCACCGGGGAGCTGTTTTTT.